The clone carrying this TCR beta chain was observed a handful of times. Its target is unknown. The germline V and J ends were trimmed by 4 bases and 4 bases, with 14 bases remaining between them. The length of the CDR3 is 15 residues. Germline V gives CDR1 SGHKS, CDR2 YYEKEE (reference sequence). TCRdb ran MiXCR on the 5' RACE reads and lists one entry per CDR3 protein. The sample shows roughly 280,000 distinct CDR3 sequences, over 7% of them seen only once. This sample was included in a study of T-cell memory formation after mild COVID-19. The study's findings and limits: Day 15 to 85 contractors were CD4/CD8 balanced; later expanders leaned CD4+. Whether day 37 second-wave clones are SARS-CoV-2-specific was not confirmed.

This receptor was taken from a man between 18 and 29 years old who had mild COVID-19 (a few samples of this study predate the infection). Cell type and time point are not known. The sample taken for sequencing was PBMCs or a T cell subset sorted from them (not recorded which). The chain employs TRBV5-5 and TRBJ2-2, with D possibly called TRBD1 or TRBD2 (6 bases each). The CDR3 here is CASSREWGPTGELFF. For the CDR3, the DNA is TGTGCCAGCAGCCGGGAGTGGGGGCCCACCGGGGAGCTGTTTTTT.